This TCR beta chain appears in the sequencing data of a study of blood T cell repertoires in COVID-19. Overall study context: Samples came from the United States, Italy and Spain, spanning acute and convalescent COVID-19.

Germline V gene sequence: CDR1 SGHAT, CDR2 FQDESV (reference sequence). This CDR3 has 16 amino acids. V lost 5 bases to trimming and J lost 4 bases; unmatched junction nucleotides: 8. As processed by the authors: Estimated nucleated cell counts came from reference gene primer amplification. Measured with immunoSEQ multiplex PCR; TCRdb has only the in-frame clones, and not every one. V, J and clone size are those of that table, while D and trimming were read from the DNA. The sample consists of 200,000 to 250,000 clones, roughly 80% of them appearing once. The TCR was taken from a woman aged 25 to 39 who had recovered from COVID-19. The V gene is TRBV11-1, the J gene TRBJ2-7; 13 bases line up with TRBD2. Sequenced input: peripheral blood. The CDR3: CASSRTSGSKGYEQYF. CDR3 coding DNA: TGTGCCAGCAGCCGGACTAGCGGGAGTAAAGGGTACGAGCAGTACTTC. Together with reference TRBV11-1 and TRBJ2-7, the CDR3 gives the full variable domain: EAEVAQSPRYKITEKSQAVAFWCDPISGHATLYWYRQILGQGPELLVQFQDESVVDDSQLPKDRFSAERLKGVDSTLKIQPAELGDSAMYLCASSRTSGSKGYEQYFGPGTRLTVT.